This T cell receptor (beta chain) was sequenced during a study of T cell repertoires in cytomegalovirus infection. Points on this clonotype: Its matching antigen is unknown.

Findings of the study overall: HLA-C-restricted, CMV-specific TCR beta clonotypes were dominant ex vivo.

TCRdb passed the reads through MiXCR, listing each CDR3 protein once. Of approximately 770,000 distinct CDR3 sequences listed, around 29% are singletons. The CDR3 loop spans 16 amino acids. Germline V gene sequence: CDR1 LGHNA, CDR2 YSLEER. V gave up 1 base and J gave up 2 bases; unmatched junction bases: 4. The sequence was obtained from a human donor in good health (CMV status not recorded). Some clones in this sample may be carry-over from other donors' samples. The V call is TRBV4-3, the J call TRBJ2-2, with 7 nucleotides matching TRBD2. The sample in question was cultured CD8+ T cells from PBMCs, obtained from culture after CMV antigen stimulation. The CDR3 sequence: CASSQGSGGNTGELFF. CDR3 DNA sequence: TGCGCCAGCAGCCAAGGGTCGGGGGGAAACACCGGGGAGCTGTTTTTT.